This TCR beta chain was recovered during a study of blood T cell repertoires in COVID-19 (dated by TCRdb to 2018 to 2020). Context from the whole study: The collaborator samples originated in the United States, Italy and Spain and spanned the acute and convalescent phases of COVID-19. The prospective study material was composed of cDNA or gDNA derived from T cells, B-cell-depleted T cells, or PBMCs. Subjects who had been exposed to COVID-19, were actively infected with it, or had recovered from it provided the deeply sampled blood TCRbeta repertoires that made up the dataset. The repertoires were released in a freely available public database meant as a resource for research on the immune response to SARS-CoV-2. The samples were drawn from the first 160 participants of the ongoing ImmuneRACE study and from 1,254 subjects provided by 6 global collaborators. Nearly every sample came with metadata listing a de-identified subject ID, COVID-19 status, age in years and sex. HLA class I and class II types, where available, came from metadata supplied by the sample provider rather than from assay-based typing.

Comments on this clone: It lacks a known antigen. Base quality data are lacking; no much larger clone is found one base away.

Beyond this particular receptor, the publication reports: The amount of clinical and demographic metadata varied by source and participant and was provided uncurated.

Each collaborating institution followed its own protocols to collect whole blood in K2EDTA tubes. Collaborator samples were shipped for TCRbeta analysis as frozen whole blood, isolated PBMCs, or DNA extracted from either sample type. The immunoSEQ Assay, a bias-controlled multiplex PCR, was used to amplify TCRbeta CDR3 regions from genomic DNA. The authors' analysis ran thus. The number of nucleated cells in each sample was estimated by amplification of reference gene primers within the assay. Sequence reads were collapsed and filtered to measure the absolute abundance of every unique TCRbeta CDR3 rearrangement. Productive Simpson clonality was computed per sample as the square root of Simpson's diversity index over productive rearrangements. TCRdb retrieved this table from immuneACCESS and kept in-frame rearrangements only. Not all clones are present; in checked studies, unresolved V genes account for under half, and no reason is known for the remainder. Clonal size and the V and J genes are those of that table, whereas D and trimming came from the DNA. For this sample there are over 100,000 clones; roughly 86% appear just once. Of the sample, over 2.5% falls within the top ten clones.

Between the V and J ends, shortened by 3 bases and 4 bases respectively, the junction contains 12 bases. As encoded in the germline V gene, CDR1 is SQVTM while CDR2 is ANQGSEA. The CDR3 covers 13 residues, taking in both the cysteine and the phenylalanine. Only CDR3 DNA remains: 39 bases, in frame from the first base. Sequencing was done on a sample of peripheral blood. The chain employs TRBV29-1 and TRBJ2-5; TRBD2 is a possible D gene, resting on 5 matching bases. The clonotype originates from a man aged 45-65 years with active or convalescent COVID-19. The CDR3 region reads CSVEGESGETQYF. The nucleotides are TGCAGCGTTGAGGGAGAGTCGGGAGAGACCCAGTACTTC.